The present entry profiles one T cell receptor beta chain with its context. The sample originates from a study of blood T cell repertoires in COVID-19. Study at large: Some COVID-19 samples were acute and others convalescent; all came from the United States, Italy and Spain.

This table comes from immunoSEQ multiplex PCR, and its TCRdb copy is limited to in-frame clones, with some not included. The sample carries about 250,000 clones, about 89% recorded once. Germline CDR1 and CDR2: MGHDK and SYGVNS. The CDR3 extends over 15 amino acids. The V and J ends lost 4 bases and 7 bases, in that order; junction bases with no gene match: 8. The sequencing sample was made of peripheral blood. The receptor's source is an older woman who had recovered from COVID-19. The genes are TRBV25-1 and TRBJ2-1; 9 bases fit TRBD2. This CDR3 is CASSAHSGGSNEQFF. The CDR3 DNA reads TGTGCCAGCAGTGCGCATAGCGGGGGTTCGAATGAGCAGTTCTTC.